Sequencing of this T cell receptor beta chain was carried out in a study of T cells after yellow fever vaccination (dated by TCRdb to about 2019). In the study overall: The SMART-Seq v4 Ultra Low Input RNA kit was used to prepare libraries from fractions with low cell numbers. To follow T-cell clones before and after both primary and booster YFV17D yellow fever vaccination, bulk TCR alpha and beta repertoires underwent longitudinal sequencing. The cohort comprised two healthy male donors, one aged 18 to 30 and one aged 30 to 39 years. Blood samples were taken at several timepoints before and after primary and secondary immunization, and bulk PBMC replicates and cell subsets were isolated. Results and caveats for the whole study, not just this receptor: The secondary T-cell response was weaker than the primary response but faster, peaking on day 5 instead of day 15. A small share of clonotypes was detected in both CD4 and CD8 compartments, with the overlap likely arising from convergent recombination. Computational filtering was needed because FACS-sorted repertoires could contain abundant contaminating clonotypes from the bulk population. Most clones expanded after primary vaccination (about 96% of CD4 and 80% to 90% of CD8) were re-detected after the booster, suggesting that broad memory maintenance occurred. The study included only a couple of donors, which limits how far the findings can be generalized.

To note about this clonotype: Its binding antigen is unknown. No much larger clone exists at a distance of one base, and base qualities are not known.

The instrument given in TCRdb is Illumina NovaSeq 6000. TCR cDNA was synthesized by 5'RACE template switching, through which a universal primer site and unique molecular identifiers were introduced. Priming for cDNA synthesis came from both the TCR alpha and TCR beta constant segments. Libraries were amplified in two PCR steps, with sample barcodes and sequencing adapters added in the second step. Sequencing of libraries was done on Illumina HiSeq 2500 (2x100 bp) or NovaSeq (2x150 bp). The study's processing was this. Demultiplexing of reads and collapsing into UMI consensus sequences were performed with MIGEC, and V(D)J alignment was carried out with MiXCR. Clonotypes responding to the vaccine were identified with edgeR on replicate PBMC samples, with the criteria of FDR below 0.01 and a log2 fold change above 5 up to day 15. Each bulk clonotype received a CD4 or CD8 identity based on whether the sequenced CD4 or CD8 repertoire contained that clonotype at higher abundance. The raw public reads went through TCRdb reprocessing: fastp at Q25, MiXCR clone calling, in-frame beta chains kept. Rows are combined by CDR3 protein, so each entry shows the most common genes and DNA. For this entry, the V and J calls and clone size follow TCRdb and not the study's own pipeline. The sample records 250,000 to 400,000 distinct CDR3 sequences, 4% to 5.5% of which are singletons. The ten largest make up around 19% of the sample.

The treatment or condition label corresponds to: live attenuated yellow fever vaccine strain. Two biological replicates of bulk PBMCs were collected at each blood-draw timepoint. A standard Ficoll-Paque protocol was used to isolate PBMCs from peripheral blood. TriZol was used to extract RNA from bulk PBMCs, from CD4 and CD8 fractions, and from dextramer-positive and dextramer-negative fractions. The CDR3 holds 15 amino acids from the cysteine to the phenylalanine. The kept DNA is CDR3 alone, 45 bases in frame from the first base. V ends up 1 base short and J 8 bases short, with an unmatched junction base count of 9. The germline V gene supplies CDR1 SGHRS and CDR2 YFSETQ.

Specimen: PBMCs, collected 15 days after the yellow fever booster vaccination. The clonotype comes from a man aged 18 to 30 who received the YFV17D yellow fever vaccine. Here the chain combines TRBV5-1 and TRBJ1-2, and TRBD1 matches 9 of the central bases. The DNA is TGCGCCAGCAGCTTGCAGTACAGGGGGCGCGACGGCTACACCTTC. The resulting protein is CASSLQYRGRDGYTF. The CDR3, completed at both ends by the reference TRBV5-1 and TRBJ1-2 genes, gives the full variable domain KAGVTQTPRYLIKTRGQQVTLSCSPISGHRSVSWYQQTPGQGLQFLFEYFSETQRNKGNFPGRFSGRQFSNSRSEMNVSTLELGDSALYLCASSLQYRGRDGYTFGSGTRLTVV.